This T cell receptor (beta chain) appears in the sequencing data of a study of blood T cell repertoires in COVID-19. Cohort assignment relied on participant-reported clinical history. Data came from immunoSEQ multiplex PCR; TCRdb stores just in-frame clones and leaves some out. Counted here are roughly 220,000 clones, 90% occurring once; the ten biggest clones make up approximately 16%. The receptor comes from a man under 40 who had been exposed to COVID-19. Material: PBMCs or T cells enriched from blood (not recorded which).

CDR3 nucleotides: TGTGCCAGCAGTGAAGCGCGAGCAGGTAGTGAGCAGTTCTTC. Protein sequence: CASSEARAGSEQFF. The chain employs TRBV2 and TRBJ2-1; the D is unclear. The V end lost 0 bases, the J end lost 9 bases, and 12 bases lay between the germline ends. Germline V lookup: CDR1 SNHLY, CDR2 FYNNEI. CDR3 length: 14 residues.